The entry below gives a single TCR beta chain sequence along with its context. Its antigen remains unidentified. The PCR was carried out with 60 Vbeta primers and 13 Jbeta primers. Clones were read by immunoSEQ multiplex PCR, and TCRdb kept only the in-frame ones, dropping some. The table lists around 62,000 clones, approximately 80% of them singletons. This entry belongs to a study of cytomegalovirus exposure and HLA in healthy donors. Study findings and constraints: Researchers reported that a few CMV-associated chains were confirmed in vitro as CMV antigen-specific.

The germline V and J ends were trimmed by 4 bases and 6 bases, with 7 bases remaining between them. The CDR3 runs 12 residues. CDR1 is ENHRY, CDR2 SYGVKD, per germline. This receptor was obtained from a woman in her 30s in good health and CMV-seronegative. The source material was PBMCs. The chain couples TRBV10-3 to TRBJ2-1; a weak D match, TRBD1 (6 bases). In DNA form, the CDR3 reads TGTGCCATCAGTGTCAGGGGCAATGAGCAGTTCTTC. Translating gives CAISVRGNEQFF.